This T cell receptor (beta chain) is from a study of identifying expanded T cells in peripheral blood. Some clones are missing from TCRdb's copy, which holds only in-frame ones; the method was immunoSEQ multiplex PCR. The data contain more than 45,000 clones, around nine tenths of them singletons. Remarks on this clone: Its antigen is currently unknown.

Broader study findings: Approximately two-week clone count variance significantly increased as total template count grew.

CDR1 and CDR2 from the germline V gene are PRHDT and FYEKMQ (reference sequence). Trimming left V 5 bases short and J 5 bases short, with 10 bases between. The CDR3 sequence is 13 residues long. V usage is TRBV13 and J usage is TRBJ1-5; tentative D call: TRBD1 (5 bases). The sample comprised blood. This sequence originates from a person aged 18 to 75 in good health. CDR3 region: CASSIRGDQPQHF. The CDR3 DNA reads as TGTGCCAGCAGCATTCGAGGGGATCAGCCCCAGCATTTT.